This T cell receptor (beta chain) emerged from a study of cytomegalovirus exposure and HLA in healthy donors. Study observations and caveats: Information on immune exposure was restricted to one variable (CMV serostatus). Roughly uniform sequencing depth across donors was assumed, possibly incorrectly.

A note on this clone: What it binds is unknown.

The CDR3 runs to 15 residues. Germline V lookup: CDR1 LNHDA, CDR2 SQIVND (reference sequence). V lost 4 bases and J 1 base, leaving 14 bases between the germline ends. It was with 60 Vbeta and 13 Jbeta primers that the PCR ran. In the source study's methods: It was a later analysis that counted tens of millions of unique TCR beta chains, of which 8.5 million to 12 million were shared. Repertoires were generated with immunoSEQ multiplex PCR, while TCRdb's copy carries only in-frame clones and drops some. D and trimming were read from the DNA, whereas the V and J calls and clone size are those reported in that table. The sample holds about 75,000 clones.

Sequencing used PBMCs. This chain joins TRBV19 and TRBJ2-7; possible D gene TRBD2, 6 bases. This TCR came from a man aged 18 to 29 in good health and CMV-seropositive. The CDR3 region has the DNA TGTGCCAGTAGTACCCGGGCCGGGACTTCCTACGAGCAGTACTTC. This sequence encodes CASSTRAGTSYEQYF.